The 32 T cell receptor beta chains below all came from one sample that was sequenced in a study of OX40 agonist ivuxolimab in advanced cancers. Here immunoSEQ multiplex PCR was the method, and the copy in TCRdb shows in-frame clones only, minus some. The table lists about 82,000 clones, 70% to 90% of them singletons. Sequencing was performed on CD4+ or CD8+ T cells sorted from blood, taken in a trial of the OX40 agonist ivuxolimab. The receptor set was obtained from an adult with an advanced solid tumor such as melanoma, head and neck, liver or kidney cancer.

The chain carries TRBV5-1 and TRBJ2-7; no definite D call. Trimming stripped 5 bases from V and 6 bases from J, with 9 bases between. The CDR3 has 11 residues. Germline CDR1 SGHRS, CDR2 YFSETQ. Written as DNA, the CDR3 is TGCGCCAGCAGGGTGGCTGCCGAGCAGTACTTC. Protein product: CASRVAAEQYF.

The rearrangement joins TRBV7-3 to TRBJ2-7, with unresolved D. The CDR3 totals 13 residues. From germline, CDR1 is SGHTA and CDR2 FQGTGA. The germline V and J ends were trimmed by 2 bases and 5 bases, with 10 bases remaining between them. The CDR3 sequence is CASSLVPGNEQYF. The CDR3 DNA reads TGTGCCAGCAGCTTAGTCCCCGGAAACGAGCAGTACTTC.

This clone appeared a few times. The gene calls are TRBV6-4 and TRBJ2-2; D remains ambiguous. The CDR3 totals 14 residues. The germline V gene has CDR1 MRHNA and CDR2 SNTAGT. V dropped 8 bases and J dropped 0 bases, with 10 bases sitting between them. This CDR3 is CASGVSANTGELFF. The DNA for the CDR3 is TGTGCCAGCGGGGTCTCAGCGAACACCGGGGAGCTGTTTTTT.

The chain is built from TRBV2 and TRBJ2-3; 13 positions agree with TRBD2. The length of the CDR3 is 15 residues. The trim removed 8 bases at V and 4 bases at J, leaving 6 bases unmatched. Germline assignment: CDR1 SNHLY and CDR2 FYNNEI. In DNA form, the CDR3 reads TGTGCCAGCGGGAGACTAGCGGGGGGTGCAGATACGCAGTATTTT. It specifies CASGRLAGGADTQYF.

The gene calls are TRBV7-2 and TRBJ2-2; D not certain. CDR1 SGHTA and CDR2 FQGNSA come from the germline V gene. The CDR3 consists of 12 residues. V was shortened by 5 bases and J by 3 bases, with 4 bases between the two germline ends. CDR3: CASSLYTGELFF. CDR3 nucleotide sequence: TGTGCCAGCAGCCTCTACACCGGGGAGCTGTTTTTT.

V gene TRBV4-1 combines with J gene TRBJ2-7; D possibly corresponds to TRBD2 (5 bases). Germline lookup yields CDR1 MGHRA and CDR2 YSYEKL. Deletions cut 2 bases from V and 7 bases from J, with 15 bases between. The CDR3 contains 14 residues. For the CDR3, the DNA is TGCGCCAGCAGCCAATGGCCCCCGCGGAGGGAGCAGTACTTC. Its protein product is CASSQWPPRREQYF.

J is TRBJ2-3 and V is TRBV4-1, with TRBD2 matching over 13 bases. With 6 bases clipped from V and 4 bases from J, the junction kept 4 bases outside the gene matches. The germline V gene encodes CDR1 MGHRA and CDR2 YSYEKL. The CDR3 totals 15 residues. CDR3 in DNA: TGCGCCAGCAGGGGGACTAGCGGGGTATCAGATACGCAGTATTTT. Encoded protein: CASRGTSGVSDTQYF.

This clone was recorded once. The rearrangement joins TRBV5-1 to TRBJ1-2; D gene unclear. Trimming cost V 0 bases and J 0 bases, with 9 bases left between them. This CDR3 contains 15 residues. Germline V CDR1 and CDR2: SGHRS, YFSETQ. CDR3 protein: CASSLEWMTNYGYTF. The DNA for the CDR3 is TGCGCCAGCAGCTTGGAATGGATGACTAACTATGGCTACACCTTC.

This clone has more than one count but fewer than ten. The rearrangement uses TRBV29-1 and TRBJ2-6, with no clear D. Germline lookup yields CDR1 SQVTM and CDR2 ANQGSEA. With 5 bases removed from V and 4 bases from J, the gap between germline ends came to 6 bases. The CDR3 is 12 residues long. As DNA, the CDR3 is TGCAGCGTTCAGGAGGGGGCCAACGTCCTGACTTTC. Translated, it gives CSVQEGANVLTF.

The chain combines TRBV7-6 with TRBJ2-7, with 7 nucleotides matching TRBD2. Germline-derived CDR1 and CDR2 are SGHVS and FNYEAQ. The CDR3 is made up of 14 amino acids. J was trimmed by 2 bases and V by 1 base; bases with no gene match: 2. CDR3 loop: CASSLERGPYEQYF. DNA of the CDR3: TGTGCCAGCAGCTTAGAGCGGGGACCCTACGAGCAGTACTTC.

This chain joins TRBV25-1 and TRBJ1-4, with a tentative D call TRBD1 (5 bases). The CDR3 runs 15 residues. Trimming removed 1 base at V and 8 bases at J, with 14 bases between. Germline lookup yields CDR1 MGHDK and CDR2 SYGVNS. CDR3 sequence (DNA): TGTGCCAGCAGTGAATTGGCAGGGAGGCTCGAAAAACTGTTTTTT. Translated: CASSELAGRLEKLFF.

This chain links TRBV6-6 with TRBJ2-1, with 7 bases fitting TRBD2. The V segment lost 6 bases and the J segment 12 bases; nucleotides outside the gene matches: 5. CDR1 is MNHNY, CDR2 SVGAGI, per germline (reference sequence). The CDR3 contains 11 residues. The CDR3 bases are TGTGCCAGCAGAAGGGACTATCTGCAGTTCTTC. Its protein product is CASRRDYLQFF.

The V and J genes are TRBV2 and TRBJ2-7; no clear D. V lost 4 bases and J 0 bases, leaving 4 bases between the germline ends. The length of the CDR3 is 12 residues. Germline values: CDR1 SNHLY, CDR2 FYNNEI. The CDR3 nucleotides are TGTGCCAGCAGTGGCAGCTCCTACGAGCAGTACTTC. Its protein is CASSGSSYEQYF.

This chain links TRBV4-2 with TRBJ2-4, with D uncertain. From germline, CDR1 is LGHNA and CDR2 YNFKEQ. V lost 0 bases and J 5 bases, leaving 11 bases between the germline ends. The CDR3 totals 15 residues. In DNA form, the CDR3 reads TGTGCCAGCAGCCAAGAGTACGTGTCCCAAAACATTCAGTACTTC. This translates into CASSQEYVSQNIQYF.

The chain couples TRBV2 to TRBJ1-5; no clear D. The CDR3 spans 15 residues. V lost 1 base and J 3 bases, leaving 10 bases between the germline ends. Germline-derived CDR1 and CDR2 are SNHLY and FYNNEI. The CDR3 sequence: CASSEGGFDNQPQHF. DNA for the CDR3: TGTGCCAGCAGTGAAGGGGGTTTCGACAATCAGCCCCAGCATTTT.

This chain joins TRBV11-2 and TRBJ1-1; D gene ambiguous. The CDR3 extends over 15 amino acids. From germline, CDR1 is SGHAT and CDR2 FQNNGV. Trimming shortened V by 1 base and J by 3 bases, and 12 bases separated the two germline ends. In DNA, the CDR3 is TGTGCCAGCAGCTTAGTAGGCTTGCGGGACACTGAAGCTTTCTTT. As protein: CASSLVGLRDTEAFF.

This chain links TRBV11-1 with TRBJ2-1; TRBD1 matches at 9 bases. In germline, CDR1 is SGHAT, CDR2 FQDESV (reference sequence). V dropped 1 base and J dropped 6; count of bases not matched to a gene: 10. This CDR3 is 17 amino acids long. The CDR3 protein is CASSLGDRVVEGNEQFF. The DNA of the CDR3 is TGTGCCAGCAGCTTAGGGGACAGGGTTGTTGAAGGCAATGAGCAGTTCTTC.

This clone was observed once. This chain uses TRBV10-3 with TRBJ2-2; the D is unclear. Trimming stripped 8 bases from V and 2 bases from J, with 12 bases between. The germline CDR1 and CDR2 sequences are ENHRY and SYGVKD. This CDR3 has 14 amino acids. The CDR3 DNA reads TGTGCCATCCGCCCGGCTATTAACACCGGGGAGCTGTTTTTT. This translates into CAIRPAINTGELFF.

This chain uses TRBV6-5 with TRBJ2-7, with 9 bases matching TRBD1. Germline CDR1 MNHEY, CDR2 SVGAGI. Unmatched junction bases numbered 5, after V lost 8 bases and J lost 0 bases. This CDR3 is 14 amino acids long. CDR3 residues: CASLGTGSSYEQYF. For the CDR3, the DNA is TGTGCCAGCCTAGGGACAGGGAGCTCCTACGAGCAGTACTTC.

The genes are TRBV11-2 and TRBJ1-3; TRBD1 is a possible D gene (5 bases). Germline V CDR1 and CDR2: SGHAT, FQNNGV. The CDR3 spans 18 residues. V dropped 0 bases and J dropped 1 base, with 16 bases sitting between them. The CDR3, as DNA: TGTGCCAGCAGCTTAGATCTCGCAGGGTTAACTTCTGGAAACACCATATATTTT. This sequence encodes CASSLDLAGLTSGNTIYF.

This sequence joins TRBV9 and TRBJ2-5; 8 bases match TRBD2. Germline V gene lookup returns CDR1 SGDLS and CDR2 YYNGEE. This CDR3 spans 15 amino acids. The trim removed 4 bases at V and 5 bases at J, leaving 10 bases unmatched. The CDR3: CASSPPGGGLETQYF. The CDR3, as DNA: TGTGCCAGCAGCCCCCCCGGCGGGGGGCTGGAGACCCAGTACTTC.

The chain carries TRBV19 and TRBJ2-6; 8 positions match TRBD1. The trim removed 7 bases at V and 3 bases at J, leaving 2 bases unmatched. The CDR3 runs 14 residues. Germline V gene sequence: CDR1 LNHDA, CDR2 SQIVND (reference sequence). CDR3 DNA sequence: TGTGCCAGTACCGACAGGGGTGGGGCCAACGTCCTGACTTTC. Its protein is CASTDRGGANVLTF.

The chain joins TRBV28 to TRBJ2-7; 7 nucleotides agree with TRBD1. This CDR3 is built from 14 residues. Germline V lookup: CDR1 MDHEN, CDR2 SYDVKM. With 5 bases clipped from V and 4 bases from J, the junction kept 8 bases outside the gene matches. The CDR3 is CASSHGTVPYEQYF. CDR3 coding DNA: TGTGCCAGCAGTCACGGGACAGTCCCTTACGAGCAGTACTTC. Drawing the rest from reference TRBV28 and TRBJ2-7, the complete variable domain is DVKVTQSSRYLVKRTGEKVFLECVQDMDHENMFWYRQDPGLGLRLIYFSYDVKMKEKGDIPEGYSVSREKKERFSLILESASTNQTSMYLCASSHGTVPYEQYFGPGTRLTVT.

This chain uses TRBV5-1 with TRBJ2-2; TRBD1 might be the D (5 bases). Trimming stripped 4 bases from V and 5 bases from J, with 18 bases between. The CDR3 contains 16 residues. Germline lookup yields CDR1 SGHRS and CDR2 YFSETQ. The CDR3 region has the DNA TGCGCCAGCAGCAATACAGGCCGCCCTCGTACCGGGGAGCTGTTTTTT. It yields the protein CASSNTGRPRTGELFF.

This clone was detected a few times. The chain is built from TRBV7-2 and TRBJ2-7; a weak D match, TRBD2 (6 bases). This CDR3 spans 13 amino acids. V was pared by 5 bases and J by 6 bases, with 14 bases between. Germline CDR1 reads SGHTA; CDR2 reads FQGNSA. The CDR3 protein is CASSEQWGGEQYF. DNA for the CDR3: TGTGCCAGCAGCGAACAATGGGGAGGCGAGCAGTACTTC.

The chain carries TRBV2 and TRBJ1-1; a possible D gene is TRBD1 (5 bases). Trimming pared 4 bases from V and 0 bases from J, leaving 9 bases between. The germline V gene has CDR1 SNHLY and CDR2 FYNNEI. This CDR3 contains 14 residues. This CDR3 reads CASSGVQVNTEAFF. The DNA of the CDR3 is TGTGCCAGCAGTGGTGTACAGGTGAACACTGAAGCTTTCTTT.

The chain couples TRBV5-1 to TRBJ2-7; D not certain. The CDR3 is 15 residues long. The V end was cut by 2 bases, the J end by 0 bases, with 12 bases between. Germline CDR1 SGHRS, CDR2 YFSETQ. CDR3 sequence: CASSFGQIPSYEQYF. CDR3 in DNA: TGCGCCAGCAGCTTCGGGCAGATACCCTCCTACGAGCAGTACTTC.

The chain carries TRBV5-1 and TRBJ2-1; no definite D call. The CDR3 totals 14 residues. The ends were cut back, 1 base at V and 4 bases at J, with 9 bases in the middle. Germline V gives CDR1 SGHRS, CDR2 YFSETQ. The CDR3 protein is CASSLMSLYNEQFF. DNA of the CDR3: TGCGCCAGCAGCTTGATGAGTCTGTACAATGAGCAGTTCTTC.

This chain links TRBV18 with TRBJ1-4, with D unclear. V was pared by 3 bases and J by 4 bases, with 15 bases between. The CDR3 has 16 residues. The germline gives CDR1 KGHSH, CDR2 LQKENI. The CDR3 DNA sequence: TGTGCCAGCTCACCCAATCCGGCAGCCTATAATGAAAAACTGTTTTTT. Its protein product is CASSPNPAAYNEKLFF. The entire variable domain, with the rest obtained from reference TRBV18 and TRBJ1-4, is as follows: NAGVMQNPRHLVRRRGQEARLRCSPMKGHSHVYWYRQLPEEGLKFMVYLQKENIIDESGMPKERFSAEFPKEGPSILRIQQVVRGDSAAYFCASSPNPAAYNEKLFFGSGTQLSVL.

The V call is TRBV6-1, the J call TRBJ1-3, with 10 bases that match TRBD1. CDR1 MNHNS and CDR2 SASEGT come from the germline V gene. The trim removed 6 bases at V and 5 bases at J, leaving 1 base unmatched. The CDR3 sequence is 13 residues long. The CDR3 coding sequence is TGTGCCAGCAGGGACAGGGGGAGAAACACCATATATTTT. As protein: CASRDRGRNTIYF.

J is TRBJ2-3 and V is TRBV6-1; a weak D match, TRBD2 (6 bases). The ends were cut back, 3 bases at V and 2 bases at J, with 15 bases in the middle. CDR1 and CDR2 from the germline V gene are MNHNS and SASEGT. This CDR3 has 16 residues. The CDR3 sequence is CASSDSSDPITDTQYF. The DNA for the CDR3 is TGTGCCAGCAGTGATTCTAGCGACCCAATCACAGATACGCAGTATTTT.

This clone came up a few times. The chain combines TRBV19 with TRBJ1-1; the D is unclear. The CDR3 consists of 13 residues. Germline lookup yields CDR1 LNHDA and CDR2 SQIVND (reference sequence). V lost 4 bases, J lost 0 bases, and 6 bases lay in between. As DNA, the CDR3 is TGTGCCAGTAGTACGGGGTTGAACACTGAAGCTTTCTTT. Its translation: CASSTGLNTEAFF.